A single sample is the source of the 12 T cell receptor beta chains below, sequenced in a study of technical replicates of blood from a handful of donors. The protocol was immunoSEQ multiplex PCR, while the TCRdb copy is restricted to in-frame clones and leaves out a portion. The sample yields about 59,000 clones, more than 75% seen once. The sequencing input was PBMCs. These receptors all stem from a human donor in good health. Some clones in this sample may be carry-over from other donors' samples.

V gene TRBV5-1 combines with J gene TRBJ1-4; TRBD1 matches 8 bases. Germline trimming cut 4 bases from V and 7 bases from J; bases unmatched to any gene: 6. Germline CDR1 is SGHRS and CDR2 is YFSETQ. CDR3 length: 14 residues. CDR3 residues: CASSPGQVGEKLFF. CDR3 bases: TGCGCCAGCAGCCCGGGACAGGTTGGTGAAAAACTGTTTTTT.

CDR3 DNA: TGTGCCAGCAGTTTCGCAACCCGACAGGGTGTTTGGGATACGCAGTATTTT. It specifies CASSFATRQGVWDTQYF. This sequence joins TRBV28 and TRBJ2-3; 7 bases map to TRBD1. The CDR3 is 17 amino acids. With V trimmed by 3 bases and J by 6 bases, 15 bases remained unmatched. Germline-derived CDR1 and CDR2 are MDHEN and SYDVKM.

The CDR3 sequence: CATSRVTGADTQYF. The CDR3 DNA reads as TGTGCCACCAGCAGAGTGACGGGAGCGGATACGCAGTATTTT. The V call is TRBV15, the J call TRBJ2-3; D might be TRBD2 (6 bases). This CDR3 contains 14 residues. Germline-derived CDR1 and CDR2 are LNHNV and YYDKDF (reference sequence). The V and J ends lost 1 base and 6 bases respectively, with 11 bases between them.

The chain combines TRBV5-1 with TRBJ2-1, with TRBD2 matching 7 bases. With V trimmed by 2 bases and J by 0 bases, 5 bases remained unmatched. CDR3 length: 16 residues. Germline lookup yields CDR1 SGHRS and CDR2 YFSETQ. DNA for the CDR3: TGCGCCAGCAGCTTCGACGGCGGGAGCTCCTACAATGAGCAGTTCTTC. Residues: CASSFDGGSSYNEQFF. Using reference TRBV5-1 and TRBJ2-1 for the parts outside the CDR3, the full variable domain is KAGVTQTPRYLIKTRGQQVTLSCSPISGHRSVSWYQQTPGQGLQFLFEYFSETQRNKGNFPGRFSGRQFSNSRSEMNVSTLELGDSALYLCASSFDGGSSYNEQFFGPGTRLTVL.

The V gene is TRBV7-2, the J gene TRBJ2-2, with 12 bases identical to TRBD2. The germline V gene has CDR1 SGHTA and CDR2 FQGNSA. This CDR3 region has 18 residues. V was clipped by 5 bases and J by 5 bases; unmatched bases: 12. The CDR3 bases are TGTGCCAGCAGCCTCTCGACTAGCGGGAGATATGGAACCGGGGAGCTGTTTTTT. Translation: CASSLSTSGRYGTGELFF.

The chain uses TRBV2 and TRBJ2-1; TRBD1 aligns across 7 bases. CDR3 size: 15 residues. Trimming removed 3 bases from V and 3 bases from J; junction bases left unmatched: 5. The germline gives CDR1 SNHLY, CDR2 FYNNEI. The CDR3 coding sequence is TGTGCCAGCAGTGACTTCCGGGACAGCTACAATGAGCAGTTCTTC. This translates into CASSDFRDSYNEQFF. The full variable domain, its missing parts supplied by reference TRBV2 and TRBJ2-1, is EPEVTQTPSHQVTQMGQEVILRCVPISNHLYFYWYRQILGQKVEFLVSFYNNEISEKSEIFDDQFSVERPDGSNFTLKIRSTKLEDSAMYFCASSDFRDSYNEQFFGPGTRLTVL.

The chain employs TRBV6-5 and TRBJ2-3; 12 bases match TRBD2. The length of the CDR3 is 14 residues. The J segment lost 4 bases and the V segment lost 6 bases, leaving 2 bases of the junction unmatched. Germline CDR1 and CDR2: MNHEY and SVGAGI. This CDR3 is CASRTSGSADTQYF. The CDR3 DNA is TGTGCCAGCAGGACTAGCGGGAGCGCAGATACGCAGTATTTT.

This chain joins TRBV7-3 and TRBJ1-5; D is undetermined. Trimming removed 4 bases from V and 4 bases from J, with 8 bases in between. CDR1 and CDR2 (germline): SGHTA, FQGTGA. There are 13 residues in the CDR3. CDR3 DNA sequence: TGTGCCAGCAGCTCAGGTCCGAATCAGCCCCAGCATTTT. Translating gives CASSSGPNQPQHF.

This clone was recorded only once. The chain employs TRBV30 and TRBJ2-6, with 13 positions matching TRBD2. J gave up 4 bases and V 7 bases, and 7 bases lay outside the gene matches. CDR1 is GTSNPN and CDR2 is SVGIG in the germline V gene (reference sequence). The CDR3 contains 16 residues. For the CDR3, the DNA is TGTGCCTCCGGACTAGCGGGAGTAGGCGGGGCCAACGTCCTGACTTTC. Translated, it gives CASGLAGVGGANVLTF.

The V gene is TRBV5-1, the J gene TRBJ2-3; D is possibly TRBD2 (5 bases). The CDR3 spans 15 residues. Germline lookup yields CDR1 SGHRS and CDR2 YFSETQ. V was shortened by 0 bases and J by 3 bases, with 11 bases between the two germline ends. Here the CDR3 reads CASSLGRGLTDTQYF. The CDR3 DNA reads TGCGCCAGCAGCTTGGGAAGAGGGTTGACAGATACGCAGTATTTT.

The chain uses TRBV7-2 and TRBJ2-2; D is possibly TRBD1 (6 bases). From germline, CDR1 is SGHTA and CDR2 FQGNSA. The CDR3 is 14 amino acids. Trimming removed 1 base from V and 8 bases from J, with 11 bases in between. The DNA for the CDR3 is TGTGCCAGCAGCTTAGACAGGGCAATTGGGGAGCTGTTTTTT. It specifies CASSLDRAIGELFF. The full variable domain, rest sourced from reference TRBV7-2 and TRBJ2-2, is GAGVSQSPSNKVTEKGKDVELRCDPISGHTALYWYRQSLGQGLEFLIYFQGNSAPDKSGLPSDRFSAERTGGSVSTLTIQRTQQEDSAVYLCASSLDRAIGELFFGEGSRLTVL.

This chain joins TRBV7-9 and TRBJ2-1; 9 bases line up with TRBD1. V lost 2 bases and J lost 6; bases outside the gene matches: 5. The CDR3 extends over 15 amino acids. Germline values: CDR1 SEHNR, CDR2 FQNEAQ (reference sequence). This CDR3 reads CASSLLTGGINEQFF. The CDR3 DNA reads TGTGCCAGCAGCTTACTGACAGGGGGTATCAATGAGCAGTTCTTC.